These 21 T cell receptor beta chains came from one sample sequenced in a study of blood T cell repertoires in COVID-19. The table came from immunoSEQ multiplex PCR; TCRdb's copy has only in-frame clones and leaves some out. This sample yields a few hundred thousand clones, of which about 91% are seen a single time; around a tenth belongs to the top ten. The sample consisted of PBMCs or T cells enriched from blood (not recorded which). These receptors all come from a woman aged 40 to 50 who had recovered from COVID-19.

The chain joins TRBV3-1 (or the pseudogene TRBV3-2) to TRBJ2-3; D is undetermined. The CDR3 length is 12 residues. Trimming removed 3 bases from V and 1 base from J, with 2 bases in between. Germline V gene sequence: CDR1 LGHDT, CDR2 YNNKEL (reference sequence). The CDR3 region is CASSHGTDTQYF. DNA of the CDR3: TGTGCCAGCAGCCACGGCACAGATACGCAGTATTTT.

The genes are TRBV19 and TRBJ2-1; TRBD2 matches at 7 bases. With V trimmed by 7 bases and J by 4 bases, 7 bases remained unmatched. This CDR3 region has 14 residues. The germline CDR1 and CDR2 sequences are LNHDA and SQIVND (reference sequence). The CDR3 nucleotides read TGTGCCAGTACTTCCGGGAGGCCATACAATGAGCAGTTCTTC. Protein product: CASTSGRPYNEQFF.

Regarding this clone: Different DNA sequences within this sample yield the same CDR3. The rearrangement joins TRBV30 to TRBJ2-1, with a weak D call TRBD2 (5 bases). Looked up from germline, CDR1 is GTSNPN and CDR2 is SVGIG (reference sequence). This CDR3 is 11 amino acids long. The V and J ends lost 0 bases and 10 bases respectively, with 7 bases between them. Written as DNA, the CDR3 is TGTGCCTGGAGTGTACGGGGAGAGCAGTTCTTC. It specifies CAWSVRGEQFF.

The gene calls are TRBV9 and TRBJ2-2, with 9 positions matching TRBD1. This CDR3 region has 15 residues. V dropped 4 bases and J dropped 5; count of bases not matched to a gene: 6. Germline assignment: CDR1 SGDLS and CDR2 YYNGEE. This CDR3 is CASSSTGGGTGELFF. In DNA, the CDR3 is TGTGCCAGCAGCTCGACAGGGGGTGGGACCGGGGAGCTGTTTTTT. The full variable domain, its missing parts supplied by reference TRBV9 and TRBJ2-2, is DSGVTQTPKHLITATGQRVTLRCSPRSGDLSVYWYQQSLDQGLQFLIQYYNGEERAKGNILERFSAQQFPDLHSELNLSSLELGDSALYFCASSSTGGGTGELFFGEGSRLTVL.

The chain carries TRBV6-1 and TRBJ1-2; no firm D call. Germline CDR1 MNHNS, CDR2 SASEGT. The CDR3 loop spans 15 amino acids. Trimming cost V 1 base and J 4 bases, with 13 bases left between them. CDR3 coding DNA: TGTGCCAGCAGTGAAGGTCCGGTCTCCTCCTATGGCTACACCTTC. Translated, it gives CASSEGPVSSYGYTF.

V gene TRBV7-2 combines with J gene TRBJ2-7; 10 positions agree with TRBD2. Germline-derived CDR1 and CDR2 are SGHTA and FQGNSA. The length of the CDR3 is 15 residues. The V segment lost 4 bases and the J segment 7 bases; nucleotides outside the gene matches: 10. Here the CDR3 reads CASSSGLAAGGEQYF. CDR3 nucleotide sequence: TGTGCCAGCAGCTCCGGACTAGCGGCGGGAGGGGAGCAGTACTTC.

This chain connects TRBV7-8 to TRBJ1-2; no definite D call. This CDR3 has 15 amino acids. The V end was cut by 1 base, the J end by 2 bases, with 11 bases between. In germline, CDR1 is SGHVS, CDR2 FQNEAQ. As DNA, the CDR3 is TGTGCCAGCAGCTTAGTATTTCGGGGAAACTATGGCTACACCTTC. Translated, it gives CASSLVFRGNYGYTF.

This clone appeared a single time. The V and J genes are TRBV11-3 and TRBJ2-1, with TRBD2 identical over 8 bases. With 8 bases clipped from V and 6 bases from J, the junction kept 12 bases outside the gene matches. The germline CDR1 and CDR2 sequences are SGHNT and YENEEA. This CDR3 has 15 amino acids. This CDR3 is CASSKITTSVNEQFF. In DNA form, the CDR3 reads TGTGCCAGCTCCAAAATTACGACTAGCGTCAATGAGCAGTTCTTC.

The genes are TRBV7-8 and TRBJ1-2; D is possibly TRBD1 (6 bases). Germline V gives CDR1 SGHVS, CDR2 FQNEAQ. The V gene lost 3 bases and the J gene lost 0 bases, with 11 bases spanning the gap. The CDR3 is 15 amino acids. The CDR3 spells CASSFGGQTNYGYTF. CDR3 nucleotide sequence: TGTGCCAGCAGCTTCGGAGGACAGACTAACTATGGCTACACCTTC. Full variable domain (remainder filled in from reference TRBV7-8 and TRBJ1-2): GAGVSQSPRYKVAKRGQDVALRCDPISGHVSLFWYQQALGQGPEFLTYFQNEAQLDKSGLPSDRFFAERPEGSVSTLKIQRTQQEDSAVYLCASSFGGQTNYGYTFGSGTRLTVV.

The V call is TRBV2, the J call TRBJ2-1; 11 positions match TRBD1. Germline V CDR1 and CDR2: SNHLY, FYNNEI. The CDR3 runs 15 residues. Trimming cost V 4 bases and J 7 bases; bases outside gene matches: 6. CDR3 amino acids: CASSVGQGAINEQFF. In DNA, the CDR3 is TGTGCCAGCAGTGTAGGACAGGGGGCGATTAATGAGCAGTTCTTC.

The gene calls are TRBV13 and TRBJ1-2; D is perhaps TRBD1 (6 bases). Trimming took 0 bases from V and 8 from J, leaving 10 bases between them. CDR1 is PRHDT and CDR2 is FYEKMQ in the germline V gene (reference sequence). The CDR3 consists of 13 residues. DNA for the CDR3: TGTGCCAGCAGCTTAGGACAGGGTGAGGGCTACACCTTC. It is translated as CASSLGQGEGYTF.

The V gene is TRBV6-5, the J gene TRBJ2-6; maybe TRBD2 (6 bases). Trimming cost V 0 bases and J 2 bases, with 8 bases left between them. The CDR3 runs 16 residues. Germline values: CDR1 MNHEY, CDR2 SVGAGI. This CDR3 is CASSYSRGTGANVLTF. Here the CDR3 DNA reads TGTGCCAGCAGTTACTCCCGGGGGACTGGGGCCAACGTCCTGACTTTC.

The chain couples TRBV10-3 to TRBJ2-7, with 7 bases matching TRBD1. The CDR3 has 13 amino acids. Germline lookup yields CDR1 ENHRY and CDR2 SYGVKD. The V gene end was trimmed by 9 bases and the J gene end by 3 bases; junction bases not matched to a gene: 8. The CDR3 loop is CAMTGTDVYEQYF. As DNA, the CDR3 is TGTGCCATGACCGGGACAGACGTCTACGAGCAGTACTTC.

The chain combines TRBV5-4 with TRBJ2-2; D is perhaps TRBD1 (5 bases). The germline V gene encodes CDR1 SGHNT and CDR2 YYREEE (reference sequence). The CDR3 has 16 residues. Trimming pared 1 base from V and 7 bases from J, leaving 17 bases between. In nucleotides, the CDR3 is TGTGCCAGCAGCTTGCGCTGGGGCCTAATTGACGGGGAGCTGTTTTTT. It yields the protein CASSLRWGLIDGELFF.

This clone has only a few counts. The V gene is TRBV19, the J gene TRBJ2-1; 7 bases match TRBD2. Germline CDR1 LNHDA, CDR2 SQIVND (reference sequence). V was pared by 2 bases and J by 6 bases, with 16 bases of the junction left unmatched. The CDR3 length is 18 residues. CDR3 protein: CASSISSSWLAERNEQFF. CDR3 in DNA: TGTGCCAGTAGTATATCTTCGTCTTGGCTAGCGGAGCGCAATGAGCAGTTCTTC. The variable domain in full, completed from reference TRBV19 and TRBJ2-1, reads DGGITQSPKYLFRKEGQNVTLSCEQNLNHDAMYWYRQDPGQGLRLIYYSQIVNDFQKGDIAEGYSVSREKKESFPLTVTSAQKNPTAFYLCASSISSSWLAERNEQFFGPGTRLTVL.

The rearrangement links TRBV6-5 to TRBJ1-1, with D maybe TRBD1 (6 bases). Per germline, CDR1 MNHEY and CDR2 SVGAGI. The CDR3 extends over 15 amino acids. V lost 7 bases to trimming and J lost 0 bases, with 15 bases between them. CDR3 DNA sequence: TGTGCCAGCACTATGGACAGAGCAATGAACACTGAAGCTTTCTTT. Translated: CASTMDRAMNTEAFF.

The V and J genes are TRBV24-1 and TRBJ1-5; 12 bases line up with TRBD1. CDR1 is KGHDR and CDR2 is SFDVKD in the germline V gene. Trimming cost V 10 bases and J 7 bases; bases outside gene matches: 19. The length of the CDR3 is 18 residues. CDR3 sequence reads: CATNTLGTGGERKQPQHF. CDR3 DNA sequence: TGTGCCACTAATACCCTCGGGACAGGGGGCGAGAGGAAGCAGCCCCAGCATTTT.

The chain is built from TRBV11-3 and TRBJ1-1, with a possible D match to TRBD1 (5 bases). Trimming removed 5 bases from V and 3 bases from J, with 13 bases in between. The length of the CDR3 is 14 residues. Germline V gene lookup returns CDR1 SGHNT and CDR2 YENEEA. The CDR3 region is CASSTRALDTEAFF. The CDR3, as DNA: TGTGCCAGCAGCACCAGGGCGTTGGACACTGAAGCTTTCTTT.

The CDR3 reads CASSPGLAGTETQYF. The CDR3 DNA reads as TGTGCCAGCAGCCCGGGACTAGCGGGGACCGAGACCCAGTACTTC. The J gene is TRBJ2-5, the V gene TRBV3-1 (or the pseudogene TRBV3-2); 13 bases align to TRBD2. V lost 4 bases to trimming and J lost 5 bases; unmatched junction nucleotides: 4. In germline, CDR1 is LGHDT, CDR2 YNNKEL (reference sequence). The CDR3 spans 15 residues.

The chain combines TRBV11-3 with TRBJ2-7; unclear D gene. Trimming pared 5 bases from V and 5 bases from J, leaving 16 bases between. The length of the CDR3 is 14 residues. The germline V gene encodes CDR1 SGHNT and CDR2 YENEEA. Here the CDR3 DNA reads TGTGCCAGCAGCCCCACCCAGAGGAACGACGAGCAGTACTTC. It specifies CASSPTQRNDEQYF.

The V call is TRBV19, the J call TRBJ2-1; 7 nucleotides match TRBD2. This CDR3 spans 13 amino acids. Trimming at V came to 11 bases and at J to 7 bases, leaving 11 bases not matched to a gene. Looked up from germline, CDR1 is LNHDA and CDR2 is SQIVND (reference sequence). CDR3 nucleotide sequence: TGTGCCGCAGGTGGTGTGGGGGGGAATGAGCAGTTCTTC. The encoded protein is CAAGGVGGNEQFF.